This T cell receptor beta chain appears in the sequencing data of a study of cytomegalovirus exposure and HLA in healthy donors. This CDR3 comprises 13 residues. Trimming removed 3 bases from V and 4 bases from J, with 10 bases in between. Per the germline V gene, CDR1 is SGHTA and CDR2 is FQGNSA. This clone came up once. Amplification used 60 Vbeta primers and 13 Jbeta primers. Clones were read by immunoSEQ multiplex PCR, and TCRdb kept only the in-frame ones, dropping some. The sample has around 200,000 clones, 75% to 90% seen once. This receptor was obtained from a woman aged 35 to 49 in good health and CMV-seronegative. The source material was PBMCs. The rearrangement links TRBV7-2 to TRBJ2-7; D call uncertain. The CDR3 is CASSFNSGYEQYF. CDR3 nucleotide sequence: TGTGCCAGCAGCTTCAATAGTGGTTACGAGCAGTACTTC. The full variable domain, completed using reference TRBV7-2 and TRBJ2-7, is GAGVSQSPSNKVTEKGKDVELRCDPISGHTALYWYRQSLGQGLEFLIYFQGNSAPDKSGLPSDRFSAERTGGSVSTLTIQRTQQEDSAVYLCASSFNSGYEQYFGPGTRLTVT.